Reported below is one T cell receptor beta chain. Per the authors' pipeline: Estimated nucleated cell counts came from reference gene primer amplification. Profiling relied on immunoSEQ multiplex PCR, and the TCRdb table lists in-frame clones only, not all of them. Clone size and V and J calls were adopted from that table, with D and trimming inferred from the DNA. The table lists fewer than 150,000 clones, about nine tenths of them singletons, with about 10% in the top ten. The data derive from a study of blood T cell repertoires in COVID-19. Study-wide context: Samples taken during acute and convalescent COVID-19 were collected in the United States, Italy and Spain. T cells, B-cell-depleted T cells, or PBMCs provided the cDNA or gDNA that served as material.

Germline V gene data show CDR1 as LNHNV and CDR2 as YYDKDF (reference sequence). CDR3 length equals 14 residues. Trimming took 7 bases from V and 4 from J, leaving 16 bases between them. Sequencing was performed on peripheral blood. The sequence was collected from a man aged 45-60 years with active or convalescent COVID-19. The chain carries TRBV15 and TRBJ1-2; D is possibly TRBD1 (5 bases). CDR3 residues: CATTGSRAGYGYTF. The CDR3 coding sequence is TGTGCCACCACCGGAAGCAGGGCTGGCTATGGCTACACCTTC.